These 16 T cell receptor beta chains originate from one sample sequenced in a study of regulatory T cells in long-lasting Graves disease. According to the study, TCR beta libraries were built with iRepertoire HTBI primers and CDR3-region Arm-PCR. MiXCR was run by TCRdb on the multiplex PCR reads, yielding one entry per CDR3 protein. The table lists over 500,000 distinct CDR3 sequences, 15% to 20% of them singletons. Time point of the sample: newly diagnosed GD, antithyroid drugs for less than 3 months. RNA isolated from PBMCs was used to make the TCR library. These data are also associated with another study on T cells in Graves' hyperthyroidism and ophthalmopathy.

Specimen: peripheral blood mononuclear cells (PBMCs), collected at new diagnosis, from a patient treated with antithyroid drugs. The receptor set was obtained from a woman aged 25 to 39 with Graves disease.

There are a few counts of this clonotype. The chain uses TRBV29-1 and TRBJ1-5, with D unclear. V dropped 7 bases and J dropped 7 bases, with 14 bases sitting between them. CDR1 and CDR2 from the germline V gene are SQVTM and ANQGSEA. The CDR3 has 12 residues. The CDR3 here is CSAPNREQPQHF. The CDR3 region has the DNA TGCAGCGCGCCGAATCGGGAGCAGCCCCAGCATTTT.

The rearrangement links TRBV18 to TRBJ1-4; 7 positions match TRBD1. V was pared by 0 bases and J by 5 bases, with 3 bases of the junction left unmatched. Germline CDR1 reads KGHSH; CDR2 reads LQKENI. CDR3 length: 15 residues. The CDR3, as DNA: TGTGCCAGCTCACCACCCACAGGGGAGAATGAAAAACTGTTTTTT. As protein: CASSPPTGENEKLFF.

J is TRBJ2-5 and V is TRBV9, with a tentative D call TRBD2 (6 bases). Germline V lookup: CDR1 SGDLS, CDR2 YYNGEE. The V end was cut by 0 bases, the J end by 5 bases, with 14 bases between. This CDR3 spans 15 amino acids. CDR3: CASSVDLGRGETQYF. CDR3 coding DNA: TGTGCCAGCAGCGTAGACCTCGGGAGAGGCGAGACCCAGTACTTC.

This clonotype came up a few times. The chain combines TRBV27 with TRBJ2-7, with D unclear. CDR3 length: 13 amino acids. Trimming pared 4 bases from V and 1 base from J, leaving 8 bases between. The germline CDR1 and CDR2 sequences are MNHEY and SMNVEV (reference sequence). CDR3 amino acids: CASSYSGSYEQYF. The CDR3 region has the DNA TGTGCCAGCAGTTATTCAGGTTCCTACGAGCAGTACTTC.

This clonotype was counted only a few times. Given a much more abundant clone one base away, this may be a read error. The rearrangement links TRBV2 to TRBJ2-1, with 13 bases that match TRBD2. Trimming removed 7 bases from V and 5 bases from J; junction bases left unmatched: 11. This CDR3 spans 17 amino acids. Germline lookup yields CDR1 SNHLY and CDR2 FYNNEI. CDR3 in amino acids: CASNGLAGAFAHNEQFF. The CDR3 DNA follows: TGTGCCAGCAATGGACTAGCGGGAGCTTTTGCCCACAATGAGCAGTTCTTC.

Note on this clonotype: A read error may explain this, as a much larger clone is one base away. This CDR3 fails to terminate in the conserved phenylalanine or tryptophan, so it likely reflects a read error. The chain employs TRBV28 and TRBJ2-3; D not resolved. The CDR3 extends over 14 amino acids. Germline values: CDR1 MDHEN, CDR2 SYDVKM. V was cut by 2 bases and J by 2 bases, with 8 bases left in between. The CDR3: CASSLISLTDTQYS. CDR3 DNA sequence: TGTGCCAGCAGTTTAATATCCCTCACAGATACGCAGTATTCT.

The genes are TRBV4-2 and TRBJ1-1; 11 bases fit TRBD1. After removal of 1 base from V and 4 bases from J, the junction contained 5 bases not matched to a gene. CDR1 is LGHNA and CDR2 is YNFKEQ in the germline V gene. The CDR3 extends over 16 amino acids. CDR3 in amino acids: CASSQGSGTGGTEAFF. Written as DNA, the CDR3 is TGTGCCAGCAGCCAAGGCTCCGGGACAGGGGGCACTGAAGCTTTCTTT.

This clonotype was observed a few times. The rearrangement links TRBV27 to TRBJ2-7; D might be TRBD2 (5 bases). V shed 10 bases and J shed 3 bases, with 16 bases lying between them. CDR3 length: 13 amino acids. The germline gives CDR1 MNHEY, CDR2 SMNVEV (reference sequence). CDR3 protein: CATTSPRGYEQYF. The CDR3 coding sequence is TGTGCCACCACCTCTCCACGGGGCTACGAGCAGTACTTC.

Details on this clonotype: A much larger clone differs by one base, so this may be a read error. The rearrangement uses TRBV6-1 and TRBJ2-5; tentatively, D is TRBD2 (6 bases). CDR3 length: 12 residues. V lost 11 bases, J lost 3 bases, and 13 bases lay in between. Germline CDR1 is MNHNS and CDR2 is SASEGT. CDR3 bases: TGTGCCGGCACAACGGGGGAAGAGACCCAGTACTTC. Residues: CAGTTGEETQYF.

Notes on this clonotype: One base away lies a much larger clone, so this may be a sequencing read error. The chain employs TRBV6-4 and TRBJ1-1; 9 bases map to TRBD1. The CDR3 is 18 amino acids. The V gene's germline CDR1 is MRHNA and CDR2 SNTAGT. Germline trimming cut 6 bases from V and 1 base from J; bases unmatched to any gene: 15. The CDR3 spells CASRLPAQGALENTEAFF. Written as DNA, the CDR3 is TGTGCCAGCAGACTACCGGCACAGGGGGCGTTGGAGAACACTGAAGCTTTCTTT.

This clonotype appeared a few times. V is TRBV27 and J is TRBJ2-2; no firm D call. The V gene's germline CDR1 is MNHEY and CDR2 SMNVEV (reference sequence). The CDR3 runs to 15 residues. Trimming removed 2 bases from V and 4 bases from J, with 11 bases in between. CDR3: CASSLLTGVTGELFF. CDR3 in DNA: TGTGCCAGCAGTTTACTGACTGGGGTCACCGGGGAGCTGTTTTTT.

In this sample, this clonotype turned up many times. DNA for the CDR3: TGTGCCAGCAGTTCCACACGCGGGGAATTGGATACGCAGTATTTT. Translating it yields CASSSTRGELDTQYF. The V gene is TRBV28, the J gene TRBJ2-3; perhaps TRBD2 as D (6 bases). This CDR3 is 15 amino acids long. In germline, CDR1 is MDHEN, CDR2 SYDVKM. V gave up 4 bases and J gave up 6 bases, with 17 bases separating them.

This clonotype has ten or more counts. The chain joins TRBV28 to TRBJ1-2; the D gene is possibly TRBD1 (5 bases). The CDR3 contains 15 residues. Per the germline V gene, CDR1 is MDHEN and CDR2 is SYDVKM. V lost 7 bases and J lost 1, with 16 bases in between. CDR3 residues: CASKPETGGNYGYTF. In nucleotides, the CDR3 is TGTGCCAGCAAACCAGAGACGGGGGGTAACTATGGCTACACCTTC.

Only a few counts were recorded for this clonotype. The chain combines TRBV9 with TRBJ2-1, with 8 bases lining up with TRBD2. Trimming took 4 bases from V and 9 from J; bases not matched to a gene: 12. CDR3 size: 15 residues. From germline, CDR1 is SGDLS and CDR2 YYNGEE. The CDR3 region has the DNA TGTGCCAGCAGCACTCGACTAGCGATCGGTGGTGAGCAGTTCTTC. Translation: CASSTRLAIGGEQFF.

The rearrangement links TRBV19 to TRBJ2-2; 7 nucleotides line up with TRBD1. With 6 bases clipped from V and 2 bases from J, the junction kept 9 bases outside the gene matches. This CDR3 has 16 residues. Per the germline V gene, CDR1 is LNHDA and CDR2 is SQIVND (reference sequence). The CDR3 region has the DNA TGTGCCAGTAGAGGATTCGGGACAGCAAACACCGGGGAGCTGTTTTTT. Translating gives CASRGFGTANTGELFF.

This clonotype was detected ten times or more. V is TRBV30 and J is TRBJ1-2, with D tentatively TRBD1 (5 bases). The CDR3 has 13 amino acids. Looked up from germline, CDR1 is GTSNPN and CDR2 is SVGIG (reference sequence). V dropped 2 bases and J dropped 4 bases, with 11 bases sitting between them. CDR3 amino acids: CAWSRDGSYGYTF. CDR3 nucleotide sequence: TGTGCCTGGAGTCGGGACGGATCCTATGGCTACACCTTC.